This T cell receptor (beta chain) was observed in a study of T cell repertoires in cytomegalovirus infection. Whole-study results and caveats: The ex vivo response showed dominance by HLA-C-restricted CMV-specific TCR beta clonotypes. Cumulative public TCR beta family frequency identified CMV carriers with the relevant HLA.

This CDR3 has 16 residues. V lost 4 bases and J 8 bases, leaving 23 bases between the germline ends. Germline V gives CDR1 MNHEY, CDR2 SVGEGT. For this clonotype: Its antigen is unknown.

One entry per CDR3 protein, called by TCRdb with MiXCR from the reads. The sample yields roughly 180,000 distinct CDR3 sequences, approximately 21% seen once. The clonotype was recovered from a human donor in good health (CMV status not recorded). Some clones in this sample may be carry-over from other donors' samples. The chain joins TRBV6-2 or TRBV6-3 to TRBJ1-2, with TRBD1 as a possible D gene (5 bases). The source material was CD8+ T cells from cultured PBMCs, sampled from culture after CMV antigen stimulation. CDR3 sequence: CASSSVPRRDGKGYTF. CDR3 in DNA: TGTGCCAGCAGTTCGGTCCCCCGGAGGGACGGGAAGGGCTACACCTTC.